Below are 22 T cell receptor beta chains sequenced from a single sample in a study of T cell responses to AZD1222 COVID-19 vaccine. Some clones are missing from TCRdb's copy, which holds only in-frame ones; the method was immunoSEQ multiplex PCR. The profile shows roughly 150,000 clones, about nine tenths of them singletons. The specimen comprised peripheral blood, sampled on day 0 of MenACWY control vaccination. The receptors shown here come from an adult in good health.

The chain employs TRBV2 and TRBJ1-3, with 7 bases that match TRBD1. V lost 4 bases and J lost 11; bases outside the gene matches: 17. There are 16 residues in the CDR3. CDR1 is SNHLY, CDR2 FYNNEI, per germline. The CDR3 DNA reads as TGTGCCAGCAGTGTCCCTGGGGCAGGGGGGACGGTTCCCATATATTTT. Amino acids: CASSVPGAGGTVPIYF.

This chain uses TRBV6-1 with TRBJ2-2; D not certain. The CDR3 has 13 amino acids. Trimming removed 3 bases from V and 9 bases from J, with 11 bases in between. The germline CDR1 and CDR2 sequences are MNHNS and SASEGT. As DNA, the CDR3 is TGTGCCAGCAGTGAGGGCTTTCTCAGGGAGCTGTTTTTT. Protein sequence: CASSEGFLRELFF.

Concerning this clone: Other DNA sequences in the same sample also yield this CDR3. This chain links TRBV20-1 with TRBJ2-7; no definite D call. Germline assignment: CDR1 DFQATT and CDR2 SNEGSKA (reference sequence). CDR3 length equals 11 residues. V shed 2 bases and J shed 0 bases, with 2 bases lying between them. The CDR3 protein is CSARPSYEQYF. The CDR3 nucleotides read TGCAGTGCTAGACCCTCCTACGAGCAGTACTTC.

The rearrangement uses TRBV6-5 and TRBJ2-7; TRBD2 matches at 7 bases. The CDR3 covers 14 residues. Per the germline V gene, CDR1 is MNHEY and CDR2 is SVGAGI. V was clipped by 4 bases and J by 2 bases; unmatched bases: 5. DNA for the CDR3: TGTGCCAGCAGTTTGGGGGGGAACGCCTACGAGCAGTACTTC. As protein: CASSLGGNAYEQYF.

This chain uses TRBV7-2 with TRBJ2-5; D gene ambiguous. CDR1 SGHTA and CDR2 FQGNSA come from the germline V gene. The germline V and J ends were trimmed by 2 bases and 2 bases, with 6 bases remaining between them. The CDR3 extends over 13 amino acids. The CDR3 spells CASSLRLQETQYF. The DNA of the CDR3 is TGTGCCAGCAGCTTAAGGTTACAAGAGACCCAGTACTTC.

This clone was seen a few times. The chain joins TRBV6-1 to TRBJ1-1; TRBD1 is a possible D gene (5 bases). The CDR3 has 15 amino acids. The germline CDR1 and CDR2 sequences are MNHNS and SASEGT. Trimming removed 2 bases from V and 5 bases from J, with 15 bases in between. The CDR3, as DNA: TGTGCCAGCAGTGAATTCTCTGGGGGGAGGACTGAAGCTTTCTTT. This encodes CASSEFSGGRTEAFF.

J is TRBJ2-5 and V is TRBV5-1; D perhaps matches TRBD1 (7 bases). CDR1 SGHRS and CDR2 YFSETQ come from the germline V gene. Trimming pared 4 bases from V and 5 bases from J, leaving 15 bases between. CDR3 length equals 14 residues. CDR3 residues: CASSPRRGPETQYF. CDR3 nucleotide sequence: TGCGCCAGCAGCCCCCGGAGGGGGCCGGAGACCCAGTACTTC.

The V gene is TRBV9, the J gene TRBJ2-5; D remains unclear. The CDR3 totals 13 residues. The V gene lost 4 bases and the J gene lost 6 bases, with 13 bases spanning the gap. Germline V gives CDR1 SGDLS, CDR2 YYNGEE. The CDR3 nucleotides read TGTGCCAGCAGCCCAAACACCGCACAGACCCAGTACTTC. Its translation: CASSPNTAQTQYF.

The rearrangement links TRBV3-1 (or the pseudogene TRBV3-2) to TRBJ2-7; either TRBD1 or TRBD2 may fit D (7 bases each). Germline CDR1 LGHDT, CDR2 YNNKEL (reference sequence). The V end was cut by 4 bases, the J end by 6 bases, with 13 bases between. This CDR3 spans 13 amino acids. CDR3 DNA: TGTGCCAGCAGCCCTACAGGGGAGGGCGAGCAGTACTTC. This codes for CASSPTGEGEQYF.

The gene calls are TRBV28 and TRBJ1-3; perhaps TRBD1 as D (6 bases). The germline V and J ends were trimmed by 8 bases and 4 bases, with 12 bases remaining between them. Germline lookup yields CDR1 MDHEN and CDR2 SYDVKM. The length of the CDR3 is 13 residues. CDR3 coding DNA: TGTGCCAGCGCTACAGGGAACGGAAACACCATATATTTT. It encodes CASATGNGNTIYF.

The chain joins TRBV28 to TRBJ1-1, with TRBD1 as a possible D gene (6 bases). CDR3 size: 18 residues. Trimming took off 6 bases at V and 0 bases at J, with 23 bases between the two ends. The germline gives CDR1 MDHEN, CDR2 SYDVKM. The CDR3 reads CASRATGFARNMNTEAFF. The CDR3 region has the DNA TGTGCCAGCAGGGCCACAGGGTTCGCGCGCAACATGAACACTGAAGCTTTCTTT.

The rearrangement links TRBV14 to TRBJ1-1; 9 bases are shared with TRBD1. V dropped 3 bases and J dropped 1; count of bases not matched to a gene: 6. The CDR3 has 16 amino acids. CDR1 SGHDN and CDR2 FVKESK come from the germline V gene. The CDR3 spells CASSHLQGAENTEAFF. The CDR3 DNA is TGTGCCAGCAGCCATCTACAGGGGGCTGAGAACACTGAAGCTTTCTTT.

In its sample, this clone was seen once. This chain links TRBV7-3 with TRBJ2-1; TRBD2 agrees at 13 bases. The CDR3 is made up of 17 amino acids. V gave up 6 bases and J gave up 7 bases; unmatched junction bases: 12. Germline V lookup: CDR1 SGHTA, CDR2 FQGTGA. The CDR3 sequence: CASRARGLAGPLNEQFF. CDR3 nucleotide sequence: TGTGCCAGCAGGGCGAGGGGACTAGCGGGGCCCCTAAATGAGCAGTTCTTC. Full variable domain (rest looked up from reference TRBV7-3 and TRBJ2-1): GAGVSQTPSNKVTEKGKYVELRCDPISGHTALYWYRQSLGQGPEFLIYFQGTGAADDSGLPNDRFFAVRPEGSVSTLKIQRTERGDSAVYLCASRARGLAGPLNEQFFGPGTRLTVL.

The J gene is TRBJ2-3, the V gene TRBV19; TRBD1 or TRBD2 may be the D gene (6 bases each). V dropped 2 bases and J dropped 9 bases, with 21 bases sitting between them. The CDR3 extends over 16 amino acids. The germline gives CDR1 LNHDA, CDR2 SQIVND (reference sequence). CDR3 amino acids: CASSIMAGGLDYTQYF. CDR3 sequence (DNA): TGTGCCAGTAGTATAATGGCTGGGGGCCTGGACTACACGCAGTATTTT.

V usage is TRBV5-4 and J usage is TRBJ2-7; D is possibly TRBD1 or TRBD2 (6 bases each). The CDR3 is 14 residues long. Germline V lookup: CDR1 SGHNT, CDR2 YYREEE (reference sequence). Trimming took 7 bases from V and 2 from J, leaving 16 bases between them. CDR3 loop: CASSTGAAAYEQYF. DNA of the CDR3: TGTGCCAGCTCGACGGGGGCCGCTGCCTACGAGCAGTACTTC.

This clone appeared a single time. The rearrangement links TRBV18 to TRBJ1-2, with D unresolved. This CDR3 region has 15 residues. Per germline, CDR1 KGHSH and CDR2 LQKENI. V gave up 3 bases and J gave up 9 bases, with 20 bases separating them. The CDR3 nucleotides read TGTGCCAGCTCACCGACCGTTGAAACCATCCGCAGCTACACCTTC. Its protein is CASSPTVETIRSYTF.

This chain uses TRBV3-1 (or the pseudogene TRBV3-2) with TRBJ1-1, with D tentatively TRBD1 (5 bases). Trimming left V 1 base short and J 4 bases short, with 10 bases between. The germline V gene has CDR1 LGHDT and CDR2 YNNKEL (reference sequence). The CDR3 runs to 14 residues. CDR3 protein: CASSQAMGTTEAFF. In DNA form, the CDR3 reads TGTGCCAGCAGCCAAGCAATGGGGACCACTGAAGCTTTCTTT.

The V gene is TRBV5-1, the J gene TRBJ1-1; D is unresolved. Trimming stripped 0 bases from V and 3 bases from J, with 12 bases between. CDR3 length: 15 residues. Per germline, CDR1 SGHRS and CDR2 YFSETQ. CDR3 loop: CASSLEVGSYTEAFF. The CDR3 bases are TGCGCCAGCAGCTTGGAGGTGGGGAGTTACACTGAAGCTTTCTTT.

V is TRBV7-2 and J is TRBJ2-1; tentatively, D is TRBD1 or TRBD2 (5 bases each). V lost 8 bases and J 6 bases, leaving 14 bases between the germline ends. The CDR3 spans 13 residues. Looked up from germline, CDR1 is SGHTA and CDR2 is FQGNSA. The DNA for the CDR3 is TGTGCCAGCTCCCTGGTTGGGGGCAATGAGCAGTTCTTC. Translating it yields CASSLVGGNEQFF.

J is TRBJ2-1 and V is TRBV15, with TRBD2 as a possible D gene (6 bases). V lost 0 bases, J lost 0 bases, and 15 bases lay in between. The germline V gene encodes CDR1 LNHNV and CDR2 YYDKDF (reference sequence). The length of the CDR3 is 18 residues. The CDR3 spells CATSRDLASASSYNEQFF. CDR3 in DNA: TGTGCCACCAGCAGAGATTTGGCTAGCGCAAGCTCCTACAATGAGCAGTTCTTC.

The chain links TRBV9 to TRBJ2-5; D perhaps matches TRBD2 (7 bases). The ends were cut back, 3 bases at V and 1 base at J, with 13 bases in the middle. This CDR3 is 15 amino acids long. Germline-derived CDR1 and CDR2 are SGDLS and YYNGEE. CDR3 sequence reads: CASSGGLAVQETQYF. CDR3 DNA sequence: TGTGCCAGCAGCGGGGGGCTAGCGGTCCAAGAGACCCAGTACTTC.

The V gene is TRBV29-1, the J gene TRBJ1-2; D is undetermined. Trimming took off 7 bases at V and 2 bases at J, with 11 bases between the two ends. Germline CDR1 reads SQVTM; CDR2 reads ANQGSEA. The CDR3 is 12 amino acids. As DNA, the CDR3 is TGCAGCGCCCTCCGGGGAAACTATGGCTACACCTTC. It specifies CSALRGNYGYTF. Together with reference TRBV29-1 and TRBJ1-2, the CDR3 gives the full variable domain: SAVISQKPSRDICQRGTSLTIQCQVDSQVTMMFWYRQQPGQSLTLIATANQGSEATYESGFVIDKFPISRPNLTFSTLTVSNMSPEDSSIYLCSALRGNYGYTFGSGTRLTVV.